This is a list of T cell receptor beta chains from one sample in a study of T cell repertoires in cytomegalovirus infection. Their cognate antigens are unknown. TCRdb redid the calling of the reads with MiXCR, one entry per CDR3 protein. This sample has 75,000 to 95,000 distinct CDR3 sequences, with approximately 45% found just once. Here the sequenced sample was CD8+ T cells from cultured PBMCs, taken from culture after CMV antigen stimulation. These receptors came from a human donor in good health (CMV status not recorded). Some clones in this sample may be carry-over from other donors' samples. The CDR3 runs from the conserved cysteine through the conserved F or W. Fields, in order: CDR3 DNA, CDR3 protein, D gene, J gene, V gene, clone size. A D gene is named only where the DNA matches it firmly. Expanded clones are given a class, and other clones once, few, many or no size at all.

CDR3nt: TGTGCCAGCAGCCAAGATTCGGGGGGGACCCTGATCCGGTACTTC; CDR3aa: CASSQDSGGTLIRYF; d_gene: TRBD2; j_gene: TRBJ2-5; v_gene: TRBV4-2; abundance: NA
CDR3nt: TGTGCCAGCAGTTTAGACCGGGACGGAGATAACTATGGCTACACCTTC; CDR3aa: CASSLDRDGDNYGYTF; d_gene: NA; j_gene: TRBJ1-2; v_gene: TRBV12-3/TRBV12-4; abundance: NA
CDR3nt: TGTGCCAGCAGTAAGACTAGCGGGAGTGAGCAGTTCTTC; CDR3aa: CASSKTSGSEQFF; d_gene: TRBD2; j_gene: TRBJ2-1; v_gene: TRBV6-8; abundance: few
CDR3nt: TGCGCCAGCAGAGCCGGGACAGAAACGTTCTTC; CDR3aa: CASRAGTETFF; d_gene: TRBD1; j_gene: TRBJ2-1; v_gene: TRBV4-1; abundance: few
CDR3nt: TGTGCCAGCAGTGAAGCTGGGAGCGGGATCTTCTCCTACGAGCAGTACTTC; CDR3aa: CASSEAGSGIFSYEQYF; d_gene: TRBD2; j_gene: TRBJ2-7; v_gene: TRBV6-1; abundance: NA
CDR3nt: TGTGCCAGCAGTTTCTGGGTAGGAGGGGGGCAAGGCTACACCTTC; CDR3aa: CASSFWVGGGQGYTF; d_gene: NA; j_gene: TRBJ1-2; v_gene: TRBV12-3/TRBV12-4; abundance: NA
CDR3nt: TGTGCCAGCAGTCCGTCTACGGGGCGTGAGCAGTTCTTC; CDR3aa: CASSPSTGREQFF; d_gene: NA; j_gene: TRBJ2-1; v_gene: TRBV27; abundance: NA
CDR3nt: TGCAGTGCCGCATTACTAGCGGGGGCCTACAATGAGCAGTTCTTC; CDR3aa: CSAALLAGAYNEQFF; d_gene: TRBD2; j_gene: TRBJ2-1; v_gene: TRBV20-1; abundance: NA
CDR3nt: TGTGCCAGCAGCTTAGATGGTGCAGGGATGAACATTCAGTACTTC; CDR3aa: CASSLDGAGMNIQYF; d_gene: NA; j_gene: TRBJ2-4; v_gene: TRBV7-8; abundance: NA
CDR3nt: TGTGCCAGCAGCCCCCGGGACAGTAAGTGGTACGAGCAGTACTTC; CDR3aa: CASSPRDSKWYEQYF; d_gene: TRBD1; j_gene: TRBJ2-7; v_gene: TRBV7-9; abundance: NA
CDR3nt: TGTGCCTGGGATGTGGGGAGCTCCTACAATGAGCAGTTCTTC; CDR3aa: CAWDVGSSYNEQFF; d_gene: NA; j_gene: TRBJ2-1; v_gene: TRBV30; abundance: NA
CDR3nt: TGTGCCAGCAGGGGGGGCGGCACAGATACGCAGTATTTT; CDR3aa: CASRGGGTDTQYF; d_gene: NA; j_gene: TRBJ2-3; v_gene: TRBV27; abundance: NA
CDR3nt: TGTGCCAGCAGCCCACTGGACAGCAATGAGCAGTTCTTC; CDR3aa: CASSPLDSNEQFF; d_gene: NA; j_gene: TRBJ2-1; v_gene: TRBV7-3; abundance: few
CDR3nt: TGTGCCAGCAGCTTCTCCGGGATCTACGAGCAGTACTTC; CDR3aa: CASSFSGIYEQYF; d_gene: NA; j_gene: TRBJ2-7; v_gene: TRBV7-8; abundance: NA
CDR3nt: TGTGCCAGCAGCTCAAGAGTTCCCGGGAGCGGGAATGAGCAGTTCTTC; CDR3aa: CASSSRVPGSGNEQFF; d_gene: NA; j_gene: TRBJ2-1; v_gene: TRBV7-9; abundance: NA
CDR3nt: TGTGCCAGCAGCTTCGGGGACTACTGGTACAATGAGCAGTTCTTC; CDR3aa: CASSFGDYWYNEQFF; d_gene: TRBD2; j_gene: TRBJ2-1; v_gene: TRBV5-8; abundance: NA
CDR3nt: TGTGCCAGTAGTGTTCTCCGGGACAGGGCCAACTACGAGCAGTACTTC; CDR3aa: CASSVLRDRANYEQYF; d_gene: TRBD1; j_gene: TRBJ2-7; v_gene: TRBV19; abundance: NA
CDR3nt: TGTGCCAGCAGCTACACCCGGGAGGGAGTATCTCGGGAGACCCAGTACTTC; CDR3aa: CASSYTREGVSRETQYF; d_gene: TRBD2; j_gene: TRBJ2-5; v_gene: TRBV7-6; abundance: NA
CDR3nt: TGTGCCAGCTCACCACCGACGTATCAGACTTACAATGAGCAGTTCTTC; CDR3aa: CASSPPTYQTYNEQFF; d_gene: NA; j_gene: TRBJ2-1; v_gene: TRBV18; abundance: few
CDR3nt: TGTGCCACCAGTGATTCTGACAGTAATCAGCCCCAGCATTTT; CDR3aa: CATSDSDSNQPQHF; d_gene: NA; j_gene: TRBJ1-5; v_gene: TRBV24-1; abundance: NA
CDR3nt: TGTGCCAGCAGAGGACTAGCGAGAGAGCAGTACTTC; CDR3aa: CASRGLAREQYF; d_gene: TRBD2; j_gene: TRBJ2-7; v_gene: TRBV27; abundance: NA
CDR3nt: TGTGCCAGCAGTACGACAGCATCCTACGAGCAGTACTTC; CDR3aa: CASSTTASYEQYF; d_gene: NA; j_gene: TRBJ2-7; v_gene: TRBV7-4; abundance: NA
CDR3nt: TGCAGCGTTGAAGATGGCACCTCCTACGAGCAGTACTTC; CDR3aa: CSVEDGTSYEQYF; d_gene: NA; j_gene: TRBJ2-7; v_gene: TRBV29-1; abundance: NA
CDR3nt: TGCGCCAGCAGCCAACAGGACAGGATCCAAGAGACCCAGTACTTC; CDR3aa: CASSQQDRIQETQYF; d_gene: TRBD1; j_gene: TRBJ2-5; v_gene: TRBV4-1; abundance: NA
CDR3nt: TGTGCCAGTAGTATAAAGTTACTAGCGGGAGCTTGGACCGGGGAGCTGTTTTTT; CDR3aa: CASSIKLLAGAWTGELFF; d_gene: TRBD2; j_gene: TRBJ2-2; v_gene: TRBV19; abundance: NA
CDR3nt: TGTGCCAGCTTGGCTGGAAACACCATATATTTT; CDR3aa: CASLAGNTIYF; d_gene: NA; j_gene: TRBJ1-3; v_gene: TRBV11-2; abundance: few
CDR3nt: TGTGCCACCAGCAGAGAGGGGGGGGGAACAGATACGCAGTATTTT; CDR3aa: CATSREGGGTDTQYF; d_gene: TRBD2; j_gene: TRBJ2-3; v_gene: TRBV15; abundance: once
CDR3nt: TGTGCCAGCAGAGACACCGGGGAGCTGTTTTTT; CDR3aa: CASRDTGELFF; d_gene: NA; j_gene: TRBJ2-2; v_gene: TRBV6-1; abundance: few
CDR3nt: TGTGCCAGCAGCGCCCTTACATACAATGAGCAGTTCTTC; CDR3aa: CASSALTYNEQFF; d_gene: NA; j_gene: TRBJ2-1; v_gene: TRBV7-6; abundance: NA
CDR3nt: TGTGCCAGCAGCTTGGCCTCGGGTTACGCAGAGACCCAGTACTTC; CDR3aa: CASSLASGYAETQYF; d_gene: NA; j_gene: TRBJ2-5; v_gene: TRBV7-9; abundance: few
CDR3nt: TGTGCCAGCAGCTCACCTTTTGACAGGGCGGGCGAGCAGTACTTC; CDR3aa: CASSSPFDRAGEQYF; d_gene: TRBD1; j_gene: TRBJ2-7; v_gene: TRBV7-2; abundance: NA
CDR3nt: TGCAGCGTTGAGGAGGGGCTATCAGATGGCTACACCTTC; CDR3aa: CSVEEGLSDGYTF; d_gene: NA; j_gene: TRBJ1-2; v_gene: TRBV29-1; abundance: once
CDR3nt: TGTGCCAGCAGCTTATTCCAGAGCTCCTACAATGAGCAGTTCTTC; CDR3aa: CASSLFQSSYNEQFF; d_gene: NA; j_gene: TRBJ2-1; v_gene: TRBV7-9; abundance: NA
CDR3nt: TGTGCCAGCAGCGTAGTCAGCAAAACCTACAATGAGCAGTTCTTC; CDR3aa: CASSVVSKTYNEQFF; d_gene: NA; j_gene: TRBJ2-1; v_gene: TRBV9; abundance: few
CDR3nt: TGTGCCAGCAGCCCAGCGGGGCCCACAGATACGCAGTATTTT; CDR3aa: CASSPAGPTDTQYF; d_gene: TRBD2; j_gene: TRBJ2-3; v_gene: TRBV7-6; abundance: few
CDR3nt: TGTGCCAGTAAATCGGGACTTAACAATGAGCAGTTCTTC; CDR3aa: CASKSGLNNEQFF; d_gene: NA; j_gene: TRBJ2-1; v_gene: TRBV19; abundance: few
CDR3nt: TGTGCCAGCAGCCACCTGGATCGGGATGAGCAGTTCTTC; CDR3aa: CASSHLDRDEQFF; d_gene: NA; j_gene: TRBJ2-1; v_gene: TRBV7-6; abundance: NA
CDR3nt: TGTGCCAGCAGCCCCCCCTCGGACAATGAGCAGTTCTTC; CDR3aa: CASSPPSDNEQFF; d_gene: NA; j_gene: TRBJ2-1; v_gene: TRBV7-6; abundance: once
CDR3nt: TGTGCCAGCAGCCAAACCAGGGGGACTGAAGCTTTCTTT; CDR3aa: CASSQTRGTEAFF; d_gene: TRBD1; j_gene: TRBJ1-1; v_gene: TRBV7-7; abundance: NA
CDR3nt: TGTGCCAGCAGCCTAGCAGGGCCCGGCTACGAGCAGTACTTC; CDR3aa: CASSLAGPGYEQYF; d_gene: NA; j_gene: TRBJ2-7; v_gene: TRBV7-9; abundance: once
CDR3nt: TGTGCCAGCAGCTTATTCTCGGGCAGCCGCACAGATACGCAGTATTTT; CDR3aa: CASSLFSGSRTDTQYF; d_gene: NA; j_gene: TRBJ2-3; v_gene: TRBV7-9; abundance: few
CDR3nt: TGTGCCAGCAGTTACATCGCCAGCGGTGGCACAGATACGCAGTATTTT; CDR3aa: CASSYIASGGTDTQYF; d_gene: NA; j_gene: TRBJ2-3; v_gene: TRBV6-1; abundance: NA
CDR3nt: TGTGCCAGCAGCGATCCGGGACTAGCGCCCTACGAGCAGTACTTC; CDR3aa: CASSDPGLAPYEQYF; d_gene: TRBD2; j_gene: TRBJ2-7; v_gene: TRBV7-2; abundance: few
CDR3nt: TGTGCCAGCAGCTTTGACGGAACTGAAGCTTTCTTT; CDR3aa: CASSFDGTEAFF; d_gene: NA; j_gene: TRBJ1-1; v_gene: TRBV7-6; abundance: NA
CDR3nt: TGCGCCAGCAGCTTGACAACAGGGGGCACGGATACTTCCTACAATGAGCAGTTCTTC; CDR3aa: CASSLTTGGTDTSYNEQFF; d_gene: TRBD1; j_gene: TRBJ2-1; v_gene: TRBV5-1; abundance: few
CDR3nt: TGTGCCAGCAGCTTAAGTACGGGTATGAACACTGAAGCTTTCTTT; CDR3aa: CASSLSTGMNTEAFF; d_gene: NA; j_gene: TRBJ1-1; v_gene: TRBV11-2; abundance: NA
CDR3nt: TGTGCCAGCAGTTTAGGGGCTGGAAACACCATATATTTT; CDR3aa: CASSLGAGNTIYF; d_gene: NA; j_gene: TRBJ1-3; v_gene: TRBV27; abundance: NA
CDR3nt: TGTGCCAGCAGTTTGGCAGGGAGGTTCCATGGCTACACCTTC; CDR3aa: CASSLAGRFHGYTF; d_gene: NA; j_gene: TRBJ1-2; v_gene: TRBV27; abundance: NA
CDR3nt: TGTGCCAGCAGCCCAAGTGGGGCTAGCGGGTCCTTCTACAATGAGCAGTTCTTC; CDR3aa: CASSPSGASGSFYNEQFF; d_gene: TRBD2; j_gene: TRBJ2-1; v_gene: TRBV9; abundance: once
CDR3nt: TGTGCCAGCAGTTACTCGTCCTTCGAGGGCACTGAAGCTTTCTTT; CDR3aa: CASSYSSFEGTEAFF; d_gene: NA; j_gene: TRBJ1-1; v_gene: TRBV6-6; abundance: few
CDR3nt: TGTGCCAGCAGTTACCAGGGACAGCCCGAAGCTAACTATGGCTACACCTTC; CDR3aa: CASSYQGQPEANYGYTF; d_gene: TRBD1; j_gene: TRBJ1-2; v_gene: TRBV6-7; abundance: NA
CDR3nt: TGTGCCAGCAGCTTAGAACAGGGCTCCGAGCAGTACTTC; CDR3aa: CASSLEQGSEQYF; d_gene: NA; j_gene: TRBJ2-7; v_gene: TRBV7-6; abundance: NA
CDR3nt: TGTGCCAGCAGTTTATCGAGGTCGGCAGGGAGCCAGCCCCAGCATTTT; CDR3aa: CASSLSRSAGSQPQHF; d_gene: NA; j_gene: TRBJ1-5; v_gene: TRBV27; abundance: few